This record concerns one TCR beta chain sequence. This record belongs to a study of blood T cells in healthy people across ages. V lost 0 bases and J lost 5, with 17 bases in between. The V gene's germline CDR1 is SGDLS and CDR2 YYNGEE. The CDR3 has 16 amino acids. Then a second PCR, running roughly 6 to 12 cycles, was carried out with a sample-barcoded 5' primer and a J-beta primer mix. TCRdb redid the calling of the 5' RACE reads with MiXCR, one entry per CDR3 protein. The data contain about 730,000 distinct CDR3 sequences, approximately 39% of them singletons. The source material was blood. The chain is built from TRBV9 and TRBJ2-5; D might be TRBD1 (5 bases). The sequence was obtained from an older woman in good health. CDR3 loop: CASSVEDAGLRETQYF. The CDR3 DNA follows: TGTGCCAGCAGCGTAGAGGATGCAGGGCTTCGGGAGACCCAGTACTTC.